This T cell receptor (beta chain) was captured in a study of beta chain features in type 1 diabetes. General study findings and limits: Type 1 diabetes patients had TCRB CDR3s that were shorter (moderately but significantly so) in all four CD4+ subsets.

This clone was detected a few times. Its antigen is as yet unknown. Other DNA sequences in the sample encode the same CDR3. This CDR3 comprises 14 residues. V lost 4 bases and J 3 bases, leaving 12 bases between the germline ends. CDR1 is SGHRS, CDR2 YFSETQ, per germline. Expressed TCRB transcripts were sequenced because the isolated RNA had all been reverse transcribed beforehand. The table came from immunoSEQ multiplex PCR; TCRdb's copy has only in-frame clones and leaves some out. The sample holds 600,000 to 700,000 clones, around 12% seen once. This clonotype was obtained from a man in his thirties or forties with type 1 diabetes. What was sequenced was naive CD4+ T cells from blood. V gene TRBV5-1 combines with J gene TRBJ2-3; tentatively, D is TRBD2 (7 bases). The CDR3 is CASSGGAGTDTQYF. The CDR3 DNA sequence: TGCGCCAGCAGCGGGGGGGCCGGGACAGATACGCAGTATTTT.